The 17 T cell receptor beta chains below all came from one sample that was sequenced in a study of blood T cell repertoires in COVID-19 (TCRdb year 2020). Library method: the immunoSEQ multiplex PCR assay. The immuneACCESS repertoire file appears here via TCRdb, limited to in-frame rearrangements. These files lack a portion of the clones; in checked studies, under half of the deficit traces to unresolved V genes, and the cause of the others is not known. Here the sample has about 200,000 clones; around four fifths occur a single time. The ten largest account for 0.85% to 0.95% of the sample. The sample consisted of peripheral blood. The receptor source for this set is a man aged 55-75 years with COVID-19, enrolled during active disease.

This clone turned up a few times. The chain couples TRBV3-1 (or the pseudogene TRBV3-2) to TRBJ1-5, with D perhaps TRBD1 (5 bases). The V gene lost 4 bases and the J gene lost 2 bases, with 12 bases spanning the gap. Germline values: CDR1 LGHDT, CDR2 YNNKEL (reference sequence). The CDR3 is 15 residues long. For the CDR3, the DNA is TGTGCCAGCAGCCTCCGGGGGGTCGGCAATCAGCCCCAGCATTTT. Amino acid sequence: CASSLRGVGNQPQHF.

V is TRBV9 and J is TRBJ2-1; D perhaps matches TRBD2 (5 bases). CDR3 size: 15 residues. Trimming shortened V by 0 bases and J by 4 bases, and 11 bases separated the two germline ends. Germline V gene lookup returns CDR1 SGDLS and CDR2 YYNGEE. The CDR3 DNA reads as TGTGCCAGCAGCGTAGTTGCGGGTCCTTACAATGAGCAGTTCTTC. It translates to CASSVVAGPYNEQFF.

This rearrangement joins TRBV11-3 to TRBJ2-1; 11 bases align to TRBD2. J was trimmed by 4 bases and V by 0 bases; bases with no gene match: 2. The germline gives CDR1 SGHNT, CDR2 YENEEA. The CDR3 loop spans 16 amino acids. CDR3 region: CASSLEGTSGYNEQFF. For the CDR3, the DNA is TGTGCCAGCAGCTTAGAAGGGACTAGCGGTTACAATGAGCAGTTCTTC.

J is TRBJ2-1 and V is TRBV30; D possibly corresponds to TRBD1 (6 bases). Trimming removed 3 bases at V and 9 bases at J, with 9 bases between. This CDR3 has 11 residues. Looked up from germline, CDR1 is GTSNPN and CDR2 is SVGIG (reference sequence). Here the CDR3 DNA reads TGTGCCTGGAGCCGACAGGTTGAGCAGTTCTTC. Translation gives CAWSRQVEQFF.

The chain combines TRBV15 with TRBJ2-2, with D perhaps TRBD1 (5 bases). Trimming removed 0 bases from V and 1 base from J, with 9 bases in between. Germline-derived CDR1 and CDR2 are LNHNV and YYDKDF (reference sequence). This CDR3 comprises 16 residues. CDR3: CATSRDFRGNTGELFF. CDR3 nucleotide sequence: TGTGCCACCAGCAGAGATTTTAGGGGGAACACCGGGGAGCTGTTTTTT. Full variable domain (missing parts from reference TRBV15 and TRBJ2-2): DAMVIQNPRYQVTQFGKPVTLSCSQTLNHNVMYWYQQKSSQAPKLLFHYYDKDFNNEADTPDNFQSRRPNTSFCFLDIRSPGLGDTAMYLCATSRDFRGNTGELFFGEGSRLTVL.

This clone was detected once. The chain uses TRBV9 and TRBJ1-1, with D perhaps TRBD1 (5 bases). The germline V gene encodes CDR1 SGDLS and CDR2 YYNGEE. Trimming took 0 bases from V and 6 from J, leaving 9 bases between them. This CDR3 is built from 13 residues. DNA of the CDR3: TGTGCCAGCAGCGTAGAGACAGTCTCTGAAGCTTTCTTT. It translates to CASSVETVSEAFF. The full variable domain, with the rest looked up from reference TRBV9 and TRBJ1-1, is DSGVTQTPKHLITATGQRVTLRCSPRSGDLSVYWYQQSLDQGLQFLIQYYNGEERAKGNILERFSAQQFPDLHSELNLSSLELGDSALYFCASSVETVSEAFFGQGTRLTVV.

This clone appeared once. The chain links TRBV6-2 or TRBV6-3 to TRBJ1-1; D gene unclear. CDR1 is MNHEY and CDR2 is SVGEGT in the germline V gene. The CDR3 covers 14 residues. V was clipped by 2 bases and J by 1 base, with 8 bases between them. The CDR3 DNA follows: TGTGCCAGCAGTTACGTCTCAGGGAACACTGAAGCTTTCTTT. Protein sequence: CASSYVSGNTEAFF.

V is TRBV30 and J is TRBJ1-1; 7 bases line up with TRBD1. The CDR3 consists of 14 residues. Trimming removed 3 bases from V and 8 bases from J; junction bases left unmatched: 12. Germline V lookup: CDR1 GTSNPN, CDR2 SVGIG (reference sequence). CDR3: CAWSRTGAGGEAFF. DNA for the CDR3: TGTGCCTGGAGCCGGACAGGAGCCGGCGGGGAAGCTTTCTTT.

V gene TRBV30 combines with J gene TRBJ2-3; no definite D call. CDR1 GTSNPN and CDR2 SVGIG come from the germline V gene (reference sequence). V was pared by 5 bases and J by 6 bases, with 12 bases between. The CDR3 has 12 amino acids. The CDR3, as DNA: TGTGCCTGGTCCGAATCCGGTGATACGCAGTATTTT. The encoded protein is CAWSESGDTQYF.

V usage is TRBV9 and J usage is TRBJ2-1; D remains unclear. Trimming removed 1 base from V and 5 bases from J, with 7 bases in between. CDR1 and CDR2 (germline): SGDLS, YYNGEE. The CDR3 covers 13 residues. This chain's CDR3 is CASSVSVHNEQFF. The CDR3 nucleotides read TGTGCCAGCAGCGTATCGGTCCACAATGAGCAGTTCTTC.

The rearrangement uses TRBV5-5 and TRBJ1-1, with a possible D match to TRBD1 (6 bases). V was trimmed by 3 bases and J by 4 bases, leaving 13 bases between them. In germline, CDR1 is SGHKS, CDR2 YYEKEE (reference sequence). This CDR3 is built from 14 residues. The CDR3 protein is CASSSTGKSTEAFF. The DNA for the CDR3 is TGTGCCAGCAGCTCAACAGGGAAGAGCACTGAAGCTTTCTTT.

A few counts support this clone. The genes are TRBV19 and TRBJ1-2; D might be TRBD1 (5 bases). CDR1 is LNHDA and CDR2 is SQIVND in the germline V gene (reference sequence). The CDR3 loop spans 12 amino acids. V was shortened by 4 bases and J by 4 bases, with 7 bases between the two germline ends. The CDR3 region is CASSSRAYGYTF. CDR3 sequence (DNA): TGTGCCAGTAGTAGCAGGGCCTATGGCTACACCTTC.

This CDR3 reads CASSLGRGGPNYGYTF. Here the CDR3 DNA reads TGTGCCAGCAGTTTAGGGCGTGGAGGTCCTAACTATGGCTACACCTTC. V is TRBV27 and J is TRBJ1-2; D call uncertain. The germline V gene has CDR1 MNHEY and CDR2 SMNVEV (reference sequence). V shed 2 bases and J shed 0 bases, with 13 bases lying between them. The CDR3 consists of 16 residues.

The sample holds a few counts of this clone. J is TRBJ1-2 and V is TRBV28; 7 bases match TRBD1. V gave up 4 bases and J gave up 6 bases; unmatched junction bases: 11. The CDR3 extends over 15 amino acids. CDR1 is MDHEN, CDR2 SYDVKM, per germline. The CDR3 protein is CASSSQRGQVNGYTF. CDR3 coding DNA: TGTGCCAGCAGTTCCCAAAGGGGGCAGGTTAATGGCTACACCTTC.

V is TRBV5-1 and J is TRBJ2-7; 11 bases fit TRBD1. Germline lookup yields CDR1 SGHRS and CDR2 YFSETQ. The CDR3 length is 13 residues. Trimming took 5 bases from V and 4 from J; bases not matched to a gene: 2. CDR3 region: CASRGQGAYEQYF. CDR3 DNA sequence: TGCGCCAGCAGAGGACAGGGGGCTTACGAGCAGTACTTC.

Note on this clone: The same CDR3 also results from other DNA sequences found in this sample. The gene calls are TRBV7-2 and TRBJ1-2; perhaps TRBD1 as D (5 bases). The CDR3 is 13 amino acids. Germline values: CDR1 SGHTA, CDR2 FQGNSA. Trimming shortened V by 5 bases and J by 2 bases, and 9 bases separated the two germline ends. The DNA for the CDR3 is TGTGCCAGCAGCCCAGACAGAAACTATGGCTACACCTTC. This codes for CASSPDRNYGYTF.

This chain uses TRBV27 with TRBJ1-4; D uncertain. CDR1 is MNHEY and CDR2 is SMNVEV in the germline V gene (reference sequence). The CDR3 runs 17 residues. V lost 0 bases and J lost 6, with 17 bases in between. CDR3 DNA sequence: TGTGCCAGCAGTTTATCGATAGCGAGCCGGAGGGATGAAAAACTGTTTTTT. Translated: CASSLSIASRRDEKLFF.